This entry is about one T cell receptor beta chain. The data were obtained in a study of blood T cell repertoires in COVID-19. This CDR3 is built from 15 residues. Between the trimmed V and J ends, which lost 1 base and 5 bases, there was a span of 14 bases. Per the germline V gene, CDR1 is SGHVS and CDR2 is FQNEAQ. Profiling relied on immunoSEQ multiplex PCR, and the TCRdb table lists in-frame clones only, not all of them. Here the sample spans about 360,000 clones, around 83% being singletons. Sequencing input: peripheral blood. The rearrangement joins TRBV7-8 to TRBJ2-5; D is possibly TRBD2 (6 bases). The receptor was isolated from a man younger than 40 with active or convalescent COVID-19. The CDR3 coding sequence is TGTGCCAGCAGCTTAGGGAGGACGGGAGCGGAGACCCAGTACTTC. Translation gives CASSLGRTGAETQYF.